The rows below give T cell receptor beta chains drawn from one sample of a study of somatic mutations in cytotoxic T cells in rheumatoid arthritis. Produced via immunoSEQ multiplex PCR; TCRdb's table is partial and in-frame only. The table shows tens of thousands of clones, with about 86% occurring only once. Input material: CD8+ T cells sorted from blood. The receptors stem from a woman in her forties or fifties in good health. The CDR3 runs from the conserved cysteine through the conserved F or W. D genes are given only for firm matches. Expanded clones are given a class, and other clones once, few, many or no size at all.

J | D | V | size | DNA | CDR3
TRBJ1-2 | - | TRBV28 | - | TGTGCCAGCAACCCGAAGGGCCAGAATCCGGGCTACACCTTC | CASNPKGQNPGYTF
TRBJ1-1 | TRBD1 | TRBV7-9 | - | TGTGCCAGCAGCTTGGGACAGGGGACCTACACTGAAGCTTTCTTT | CASSLGQGTYTEAFF
TRBJ1-1 | TRBD1 | TRBV29-1 | - | TGCAGCGTTGATGGGGACAGTGATATTGAAGCTTTCTTT | CSVDGDSDIEAFF
TRBJ1-4 | - | TRBV4-3 | once | TGCGCCAGCAGCCCGCGGGACACTAATGAAAAACTGTTTTTT | CASSPRDTNEKLFF
TRBJ1-1 | - | TRBV28 | - | TGTGCCAGCAGTTACGGGAGCCAGGGGCTGAACACTGAAGCTTTCTTT | CASSYGSQGLNTEAFF
TRBJ2-1 | TRBD1 | TRBV6-5 | - | TGTGCCAGCAGTTACGAAGGGACAGGGGGAAACAATGAGCAGTTCTTC | CASSYEGTGGNNEQFF
TRBJ2-7 | - | TRBV9 | - | TGTGCCAGCAGCGTAGGGGCGGGGGCTACCTACGAGCAGTACTTC | CASSVGAGATYEQYF
TRBJ1-1 | TRBD1 | TRBV7-2 | - | TGTGCCAGCAGCTTAGGAGTCGGACAGGCGAACACTGAAGCTTTCTTT | CASSLGVGQANTEAFF
TRBJ2-1 | - | TRBV27 | - | TGTGCCAGCAGTTCGATACATACAGGGGAGGCTGAGCAGTTCTTC | CASSSIHTGEAEQFF
TRBJ2-3 | TRBD1 | TRBV5-1 | - | TGCGCCAGCAGCTCGCCCGAGGGGGCGATCACAGATACGCAGTATTTT | CASSSPEGAITDTQYF
TRBJ2-2 | TRBD2 | TRBV4-3 | - | TGCGCCAGCAGCCAGGGGACTAGCGGGGGGGCCACCGGGGAGCTGTTTTTT | CASSQGTSGGATGELFF
TRBJ2-3 | - | TRBV6-5 | - | TGTGCCAGCAGTTTAGGACGGACCGACGCAGATACGCAGTATTTT | CASSLGRTDADTQYF
TRBJ2-2 | TRBD2 | TRBV27 | - | TGTGCCAGCAGTTTATTGGCGGGGGGGCCGAACGGGGAGCTGTTTTTT | CASSLLAGGPNGELFF
TRBJ1-1 | TRBD1 | TRBV7-8 | - | TGTGCCAGCAGTTTCTACAGGGGATTTCCGTCCAACACTGAAGCTTTCTTT | CASSFYRGFPSNTEAFF
TRBJ2-1 | TRBD2 | TRBV7-9 | - | TGTGCCAGCAGCCGAAGCGGGGGGCCCTACAATGAGCAGTTCTTC | CASSRSGGPYNEQFF
TRBJ2-3 | - | TRBV4-1 | - | TGCGCCAGCAGCCAGCGGGTTGGGGACCCCTCACAGTATTTT | CASSQRVGDPSQYF
TRBJ2-7 | - | TRBV7-2 | once | TGTGCCAGCAGCTTAGCGGGGGCTGGCTACGAGCAGTACTTC | CASSLAGAGYEQYF
TRBJ2-1 | - | TRBV15 | - | TGTGCCACCAGCAGGGACACGGGGAATGAGCAGTTCTTC | CATSRDTGNEQFF
TRBJ2-1 | - | TRBV4-3 | - | TGCGCCAGCAGCCAAGAGCTGGCCGGGGGGCAAGGGGCTGAGCAGTTCTTC | CASSQELAGGQGAEQFF
TRBJ2-1 | - | TRBV27 | once | TGTGCCAGCAGTTTAGGACTCTCGGTAGAGCAGTTCTTC | CASSLGLSVEQFF
TRBJ1-2 | - | TRBV9 | - | TGTGCCAGCAGCGTAGAGGGGGTCCATGGCTACACCTTC | CASSVEGVHGYTF
TRBJ1-4 | - | TRBV7-9 | - | TGTGCCAGCAGCTTAGAGGCAGGATCGTTAGGCGAAAAACTGTTTTTT | CASSLEAGSLGEKLFF
TRBJ1-1 | - | TRBV7-9 | few | TGTGCCAGCAGCGTAACCGGGGCTCATCCTGAAGCTTTCTTT | CASSVTGAHPEAFF
TRBJ1-2 | TRBD1 | TRBV28 | - | TGTGCCAGCAGTTTTCATTCTCAGGGGGCCGGTTATGGCTACACCTTC | CASSFHSQGAGYGYTF
TRBJ1-6 | - | TRBV4-2 | - | TGTGCCAGCAGCCCAAGCAGGGCGAGCTCCTATAATTCACCCCTCCACTTT | CASSPSRASSYNSPLHF
TRBJ2-3 | TRBD2 | TRBV18 | - | TGTGCCAGCTCACCACAGGCGGGGCTAGCGGGTTTCACAGATACGCAGTATTTT | CASSPQAGLAGFTDTQYF
TRBJ1-2 | - | TRBV11-2 | - | TGTGCCAGCAGCTTAGGTGCAGTTTCTGGCTACACCTTC | CASSLGAVSGYTF
TRBJ2-5 | - | TRBV7-2 | - | TGTGCCAGCAGCGCCCCGGGGGACTTCCAAGAGACCCAGTACTTC | CASSAPGDFQETQYF
TRBJ2-1 | - | TRBV20-1 | few | TGCAGTGCCGATTACAATGAGCAGTTCTTC | CSADYNEQFF
TRBJ2-7 | TRBD1 | TRBV7-6 | - | TGTGCCAGCAGCGCAGAACAGGGGACCTACGAGCAGTACTTC | CASSAEQGTYEQYF
TRBJ1-1 | - | TRBV19 | few | TGTGCCAGTAGTATAGGAGGAGGGACTGAAGCTTTCTTT | CASSIGGGTEAFF
TRBJ2-5 | - | TRBV7-9 | once | TGTGCCAGCGGTGTCGGCGTCCAAGAGACCCAGTACTTC | CASGVGVQETQYF
TRBJ2-1 | - | TRBV4-1 | - | TGCGCCAGCAGCGGGGGCCCCAATGAGCAGTTCTTC | CASSGGPNEQFF
TRBJ2-2 | TRBD1 | TRBV19 | medium-sized | TGTGCCAGTACCCCGACAGGGGATAACACCGGGGAGCTGTTTTTT | CASTPTGDNTGELFF
TRBJ2-3 | TRBD1 | TRBV6-1 | - | TGTGCCAGCAGTGAAAGACAGGGGGAGGGAGATACGCAGTATTTT | CASSERQGEGDTQYF
TRBJ1-4 | TRBD1 | TRBV11-2 | - | TGTGCCAGCAGCTTAACAGGGGACGAAAAACTGTTTTTT | CASSLTGDEKLFF